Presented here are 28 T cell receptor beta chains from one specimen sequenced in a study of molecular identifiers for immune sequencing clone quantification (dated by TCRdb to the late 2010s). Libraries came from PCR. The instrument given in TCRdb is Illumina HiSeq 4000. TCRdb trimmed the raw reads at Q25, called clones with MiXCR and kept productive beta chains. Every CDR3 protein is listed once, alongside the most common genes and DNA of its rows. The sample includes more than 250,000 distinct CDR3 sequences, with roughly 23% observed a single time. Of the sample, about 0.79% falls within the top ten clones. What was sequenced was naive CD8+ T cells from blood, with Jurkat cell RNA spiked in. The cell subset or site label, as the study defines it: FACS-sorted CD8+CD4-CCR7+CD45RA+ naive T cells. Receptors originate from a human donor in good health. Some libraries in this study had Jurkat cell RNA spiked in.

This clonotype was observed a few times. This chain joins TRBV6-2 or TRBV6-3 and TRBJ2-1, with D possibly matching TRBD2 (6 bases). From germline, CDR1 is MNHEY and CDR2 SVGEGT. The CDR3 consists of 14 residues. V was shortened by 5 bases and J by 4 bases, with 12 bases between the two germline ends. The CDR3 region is CASSLSGGYNEQFF. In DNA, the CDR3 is TGTGCCAGCAGTCTCTCCGGGGGATACAATGAGCAGTTCTTC.

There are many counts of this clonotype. The chain's CDR3 is CASSLGTLVQPQHF. The CDR3, as DNA: TGTGCCAGTAGTCTAGGGACTCTTGTGCAGCCCCAGCATTTT. This chain connects TRBV19 to TRBJ1-5, with D tentatively TRBD1 (5 bases). The germline CDR1 and CDR2 sequences are LNHDA and SQIVND (reference sequence). This CDR3 region has 14 residues. V lost 5 bases to trimming and J lost 7 bases, with 15 bases between them.

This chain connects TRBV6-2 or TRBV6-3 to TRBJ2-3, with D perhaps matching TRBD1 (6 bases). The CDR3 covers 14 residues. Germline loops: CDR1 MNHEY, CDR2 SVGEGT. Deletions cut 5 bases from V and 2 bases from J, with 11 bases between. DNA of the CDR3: TGTGCCAGCAGTAAGGACAGTTACACAGATACGCAGTATTTT. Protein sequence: CASSKDSYTDTQYF.

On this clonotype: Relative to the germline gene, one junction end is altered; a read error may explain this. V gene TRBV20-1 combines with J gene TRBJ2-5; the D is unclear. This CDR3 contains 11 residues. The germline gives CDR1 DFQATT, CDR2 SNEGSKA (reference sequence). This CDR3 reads CNAEAWETQYF. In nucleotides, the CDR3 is TGCAATGCTGAGGCCTGGGAGACCCAGTACTTC.

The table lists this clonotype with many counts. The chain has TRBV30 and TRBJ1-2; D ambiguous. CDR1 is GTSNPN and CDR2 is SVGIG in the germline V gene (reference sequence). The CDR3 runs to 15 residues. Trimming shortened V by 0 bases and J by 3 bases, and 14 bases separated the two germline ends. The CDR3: CAWSVHMSSHYGYTF. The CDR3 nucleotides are TGTGCCTGGAGTGTACACATGAGCAGTCACTATGGCTACACCTTC.

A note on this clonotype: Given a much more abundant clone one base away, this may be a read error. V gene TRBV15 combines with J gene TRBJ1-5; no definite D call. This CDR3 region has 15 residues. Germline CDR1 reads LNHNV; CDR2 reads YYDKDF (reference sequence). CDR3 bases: TGTGCCACCGGCAGAGATTTGGGGTCGGGTCAGCCCCAGCATTTT. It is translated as CATGRDLGSGQPQHF.

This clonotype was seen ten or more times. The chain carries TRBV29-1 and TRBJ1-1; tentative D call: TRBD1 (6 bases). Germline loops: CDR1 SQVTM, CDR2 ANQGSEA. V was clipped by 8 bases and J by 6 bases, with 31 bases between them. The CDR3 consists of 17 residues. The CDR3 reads CSINHQPSEGHFAEAFF. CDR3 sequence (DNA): TGCAGCATTAACCACCAACCCTCAGAGGGACACTTCGCTGAAGCTTTCTTT. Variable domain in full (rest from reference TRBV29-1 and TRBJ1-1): SAVISQKPSRDICQRGTSLTIQCQVDSQVTMMFWYRQQPGQSLTLIATANQGSEATYESGFVIDKFPISRPNLTFSTLTVSNMSPEDSSIYLCSINHQPSEGHFAEAFFGQGTRLTVV.

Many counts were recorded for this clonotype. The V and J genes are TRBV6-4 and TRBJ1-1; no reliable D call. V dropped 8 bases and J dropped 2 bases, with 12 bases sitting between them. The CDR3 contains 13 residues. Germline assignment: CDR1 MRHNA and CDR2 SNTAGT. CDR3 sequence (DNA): TGTGCCAGCTTAGCCGAGGGTAACACTGAAGCTTTCTTT. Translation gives CASLAEGNTEAFF.

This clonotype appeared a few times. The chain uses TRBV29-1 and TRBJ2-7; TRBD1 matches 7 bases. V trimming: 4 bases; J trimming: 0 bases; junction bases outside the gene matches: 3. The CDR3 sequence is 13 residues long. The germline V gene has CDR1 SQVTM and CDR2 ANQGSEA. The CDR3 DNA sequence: TGCAGCGTTGCCAGGGGGTACTCCTACGAGCAGTACTTC. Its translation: CSVARGYSYEQYF.

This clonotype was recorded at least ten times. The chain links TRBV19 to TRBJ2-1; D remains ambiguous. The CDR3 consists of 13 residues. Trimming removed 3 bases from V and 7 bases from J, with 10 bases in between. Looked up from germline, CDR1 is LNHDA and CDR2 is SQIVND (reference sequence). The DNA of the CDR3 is TGTGCCAGTAGTATGATTGCGCTGAATGAGCAGTTCTTC. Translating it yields CASSMIALNEQFF.

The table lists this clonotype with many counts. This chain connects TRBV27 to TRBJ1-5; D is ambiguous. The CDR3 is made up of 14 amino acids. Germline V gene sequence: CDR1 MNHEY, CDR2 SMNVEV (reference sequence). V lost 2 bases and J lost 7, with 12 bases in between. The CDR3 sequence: CASSLTRFEQPQHF. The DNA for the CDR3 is TGTGCCAGCAGTTTAACCAGGTTTGAGCAGCCCCAGCATTTT.

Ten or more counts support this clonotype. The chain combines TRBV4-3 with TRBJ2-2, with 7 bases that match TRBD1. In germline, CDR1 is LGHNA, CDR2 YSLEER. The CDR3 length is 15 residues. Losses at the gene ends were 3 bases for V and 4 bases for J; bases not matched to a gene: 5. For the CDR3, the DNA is TGCGCCAGCAGCCAGTACAGGGGAGTCACCGGGGAGCTGTTTTTT. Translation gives CASSQYRGVTGELFF.

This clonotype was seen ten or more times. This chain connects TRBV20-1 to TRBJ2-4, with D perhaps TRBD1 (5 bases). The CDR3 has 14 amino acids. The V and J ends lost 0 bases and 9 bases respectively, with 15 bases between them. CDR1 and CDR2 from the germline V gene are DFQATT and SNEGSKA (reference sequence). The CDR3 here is CSARDAGPYSIQYF. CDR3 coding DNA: TGCAGTGCTAGAGATGCAGGGCCATACTCCATTCAGTACTTC.

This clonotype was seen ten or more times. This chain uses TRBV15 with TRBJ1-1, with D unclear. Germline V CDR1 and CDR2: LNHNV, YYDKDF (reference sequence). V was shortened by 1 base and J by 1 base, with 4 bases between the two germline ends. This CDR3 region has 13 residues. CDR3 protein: CATSRVENTEAFF. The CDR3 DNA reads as TGTGCCACCAGCAGAGTGGAGAACACTGAAGCTTTCTTT.

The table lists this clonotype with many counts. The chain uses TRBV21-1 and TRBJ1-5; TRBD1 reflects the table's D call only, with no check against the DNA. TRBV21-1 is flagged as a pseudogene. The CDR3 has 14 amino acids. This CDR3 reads CASYRTGGCQPQHF. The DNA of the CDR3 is TGTGCCAGCTACCGGACAGGGGGATGTCAGCCCCAGCATTTT.

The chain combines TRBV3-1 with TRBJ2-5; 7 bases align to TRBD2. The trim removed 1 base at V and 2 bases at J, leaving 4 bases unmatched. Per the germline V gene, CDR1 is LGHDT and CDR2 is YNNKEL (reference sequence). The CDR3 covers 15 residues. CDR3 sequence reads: CASSQVTGGQETQYF. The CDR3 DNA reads TGTGCCAGCAGCCAAGTGACGGGGGGTCAAGAGACCCAGTACTTC.

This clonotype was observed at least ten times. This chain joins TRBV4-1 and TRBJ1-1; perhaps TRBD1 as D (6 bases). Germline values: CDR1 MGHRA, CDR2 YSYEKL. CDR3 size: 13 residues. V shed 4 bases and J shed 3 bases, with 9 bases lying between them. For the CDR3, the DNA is TGCGCCAGCAGCCTACAGGGACACACTGAAGCTTTCTTT. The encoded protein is CASSLQGHTEAFF.

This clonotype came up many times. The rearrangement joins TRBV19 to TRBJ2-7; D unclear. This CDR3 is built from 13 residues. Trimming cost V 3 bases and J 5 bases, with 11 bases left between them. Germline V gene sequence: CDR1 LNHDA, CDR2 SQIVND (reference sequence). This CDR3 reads CASSIWHLDEQYF. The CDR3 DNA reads TGTGCCAGTAGTATTTGGCACCTCGACGAGCAGTACTTC.

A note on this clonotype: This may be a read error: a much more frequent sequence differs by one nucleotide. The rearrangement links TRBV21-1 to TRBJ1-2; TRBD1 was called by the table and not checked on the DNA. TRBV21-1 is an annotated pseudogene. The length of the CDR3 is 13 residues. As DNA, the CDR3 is TGTGCCAGCACCCAGAACAGGCCCCATGGCTACACCTTC. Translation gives CASTQNRPHGYTF.

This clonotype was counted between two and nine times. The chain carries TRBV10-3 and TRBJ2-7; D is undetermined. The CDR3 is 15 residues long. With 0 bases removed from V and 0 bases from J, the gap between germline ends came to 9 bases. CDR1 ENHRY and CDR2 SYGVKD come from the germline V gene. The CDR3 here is CAISESGGSSYEQYF. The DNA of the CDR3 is TGTGCCATCAGTGAGTCGGGCGGCAGCTCCTACGAGCAGTACTTC.

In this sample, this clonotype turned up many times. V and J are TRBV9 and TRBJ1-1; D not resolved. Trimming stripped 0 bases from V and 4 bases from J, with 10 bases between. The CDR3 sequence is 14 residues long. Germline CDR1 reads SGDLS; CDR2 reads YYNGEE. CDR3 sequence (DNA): TGTGCCAGCAGCGTAGATGGGGAGGCCACTGAAGCTTTCTTT. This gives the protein CASSVDGEATEAFF.

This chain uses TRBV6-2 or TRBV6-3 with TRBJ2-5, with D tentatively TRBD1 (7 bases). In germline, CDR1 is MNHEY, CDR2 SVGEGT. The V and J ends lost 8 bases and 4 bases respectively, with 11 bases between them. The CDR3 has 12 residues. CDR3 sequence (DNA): TGTGCCAGCGCCCAGGGGGGAGAGACCCAGTACTTC. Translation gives CASAQGGETQYF.

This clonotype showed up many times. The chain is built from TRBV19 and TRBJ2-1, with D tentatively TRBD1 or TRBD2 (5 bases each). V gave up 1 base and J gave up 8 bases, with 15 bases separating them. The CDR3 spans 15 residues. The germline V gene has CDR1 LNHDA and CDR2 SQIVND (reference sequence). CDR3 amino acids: CASSIALGPPDEQFF. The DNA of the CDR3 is TGTGCCAGTAGTATAGCCCTGGGACCCCCCGATGAGCAGTTCTTC.

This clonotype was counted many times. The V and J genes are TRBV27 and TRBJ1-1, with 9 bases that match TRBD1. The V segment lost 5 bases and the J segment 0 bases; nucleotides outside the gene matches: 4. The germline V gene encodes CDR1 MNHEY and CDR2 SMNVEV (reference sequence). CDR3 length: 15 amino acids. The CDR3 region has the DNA TGTGCCAGCAGTCCGAGGACAGGGGTGAACACTGAAGCTTTCTTT. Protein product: CASSPRTGVNTEAFF.

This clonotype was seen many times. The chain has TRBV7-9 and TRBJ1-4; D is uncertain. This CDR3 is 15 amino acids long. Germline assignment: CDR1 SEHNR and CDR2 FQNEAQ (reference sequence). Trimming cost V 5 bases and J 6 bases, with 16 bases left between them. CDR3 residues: CASSQPAGADEKLFF. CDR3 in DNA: TGTGCCAGCAGCCAACCAGCAGGCGCCGATGAAAAACTGTTTTTT.

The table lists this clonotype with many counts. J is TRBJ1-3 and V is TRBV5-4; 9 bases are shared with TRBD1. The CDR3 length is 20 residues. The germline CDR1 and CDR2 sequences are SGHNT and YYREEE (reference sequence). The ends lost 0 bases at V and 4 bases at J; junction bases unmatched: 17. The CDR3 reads CASSLEGQGIGPSDGNTIYF. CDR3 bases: TGTGCCAGCAGCTTGGAGGGACAGGGAATTGGGCCCTCTGACGGAAACACCATATATTTT.

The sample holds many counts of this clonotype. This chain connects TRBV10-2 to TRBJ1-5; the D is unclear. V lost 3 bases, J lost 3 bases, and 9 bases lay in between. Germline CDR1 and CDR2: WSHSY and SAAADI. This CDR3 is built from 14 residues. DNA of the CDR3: TGCGCCAGCAGTGACGCGACGGTCAATCAGCCCCAGCATTTT. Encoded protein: CASSDATVNQPQHF.

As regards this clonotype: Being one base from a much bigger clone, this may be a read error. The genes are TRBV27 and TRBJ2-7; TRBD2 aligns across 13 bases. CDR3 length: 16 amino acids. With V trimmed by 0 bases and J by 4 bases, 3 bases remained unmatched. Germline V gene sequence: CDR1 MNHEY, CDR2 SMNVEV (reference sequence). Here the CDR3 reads CASSLSGTSGMYEQYF. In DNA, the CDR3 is TGTGCCAGCAGTTTATCAGGGACTAGCGGGATGTACGAGCAGTACTTC.